This is a list of T cell receptor beta chains from one sample in a study of beta chain features in type 1 diabetes. Profiling relied on immunoSEQ multiplex PCR, and the TCRdb table lists in-frame clones only, not all of them. The sample includes hundreds of thousands of clones, approximately 30% seen only once; the top ten take around 0.065%. The sequenced material came from naive CD4+ T cells from blood. These receptors were collected from a man aged 18-30 years in good health. The CDR3 runs from the conserved cysteine through the conserved F or W. Each record gives: V gene, J gene, CDR3 protein.

TRBV2	TRBJ2-1	CASSEALRTGNNEQFF
TRBV2	TRBJ2-7	CASSVVRDYYEQYF
TRBV7-9	TRBJ1-4	CASSLGQGEMTEKLFF
TRBV7-8	TRBJ2-7	CASSLMRGIEQYF
TRBV9	TRBJ2-1	CASSVTSGSIEQFF
TRBV18	TRBJ2-1	CASSPGLAPNEQFF
TRBV5-4	TRBJ2-5	CASSLAGSGRVETQYF
TRBV27	TRBJ2-5	CASSSSAQETQYF
TRBV10-3	TRBJ2-5	CAISESTGRGLQETQYF
TRBV5-1	TRBJ2-1	CASSSGTSGVNEQFF
TRBV5-4	TRBJ1-2	CASSVNRGSNYGYTF
TRBV10-3	TRBJ2-7	CAIRPIDVSPYEQYF
TRBV29-1	TRBJ2-1	CSVDQSSGTRNEQFF
TRBV7-8	TRBJ1-2	CASTTDQGASDGYTF
TRBV7-2	TRBJ2-3	CASSGGLAGRGTQYF
TRBV9	TRBJ1-1	CASSVTGLNTEAFF
TRBV14	TRBJ2-7	CASSQGGFAYEQYF
TRBV27	TRBJ1-2	CASSLLRGAKGNYGYTF
TRBV6-1	TRBJ2-7	CASRVTGTGLYEQYF
TRBV30	TRBJ1-2	CAWSVGSGVGYTF
TRBV5-1	TRBJ2-7	CASSRRPSGESSYEQYF
TRBV30	TRBJ2-7	CAWNRGLYEQYF
TRBV30	TRBJ2-6	CAWSTGSRGANVLTF
TRBV7-2	TRBJ2-3	CASSRSGNTDTQYF
TRBV30	TRBJ1-5	CAWSERDGQPQHF
TRBV7-2	TRBJ2-2	CASSLALGEGELFF
TRBV15	TRBJ2-7	CATSRDPWVEQYF
TRBV9	TRBJ2-1	CASSATSGPYNEQFF
TRBV11-2	TRBJ2-3	CASSSFVSTDTQYF
TRBV29-1	TRBJ1-1	CSVRTGPNTEAFF
TRBV30	.	CAWNRGHEQYF
TRBV21-1	TRBJ2-1	CASSLSGRSYNEQFF
TRBV30	TRBJ2-3	CAWSSTSGSTQYF
TRBV6-5	TRBJ2-7	CASCRSGAFNEQYF
TRBV9	TRBJ2-1	CASSVPSSGRAYNEQFF
TRBV18	TRBJ2-1	CASSPITGPDNEQFF
TRBV7-2	TRBJ2-3	CASSPDLAGGTDTQYF
TRBV14	TRBJ2-4	CASSQAWDNGKNIQYF
TRBV7-2	TRBJ2-6	CASSLTGPGANVLTF
TRBV25-1	TRBJ2-1	CASSGSSGKYNEQFF
TRBV6-6	TRBJ1-2	CASSLDRSSRGYTF
TRBV7-8	TRBJ2-1	CASSVQVYNEQFF
TRBV4-2	TRBJ1-4	CASSLRRINEKLFF
TRBV30	TRBJ1-4	CAWSPRSGKLFF
TRBV19	TRBJ2-5	CASAEDLQETQYF
TRBV30	TRBJ2-3	CAWSVRLAVGDTQYF
TRBV7-9	TRBJ2-5	CASSLDQGSETQYF
TRBV30	TRBJ1-1	CAWITGPSGGNTEAFF